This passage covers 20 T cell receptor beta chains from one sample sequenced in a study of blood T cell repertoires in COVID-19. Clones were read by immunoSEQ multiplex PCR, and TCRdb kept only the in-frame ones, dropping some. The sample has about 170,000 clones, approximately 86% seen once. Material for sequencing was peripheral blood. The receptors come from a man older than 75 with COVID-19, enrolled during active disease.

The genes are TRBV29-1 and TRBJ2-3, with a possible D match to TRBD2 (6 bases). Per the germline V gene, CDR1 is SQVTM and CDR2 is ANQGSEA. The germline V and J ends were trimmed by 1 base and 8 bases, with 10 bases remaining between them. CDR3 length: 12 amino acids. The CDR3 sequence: CSVEGIGGTQYF. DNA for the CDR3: TGCAGCGTTGAAGGAATCGGGGGTACGCAGTATTTT.

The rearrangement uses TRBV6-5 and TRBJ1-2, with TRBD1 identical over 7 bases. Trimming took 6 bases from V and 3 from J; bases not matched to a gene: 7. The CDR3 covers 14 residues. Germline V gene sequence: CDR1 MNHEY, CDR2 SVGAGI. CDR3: CASSFQGDYYGYTF. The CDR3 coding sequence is TGTGCCAGCAGCTTTCAGGGGGATTACTATGGCTACACCTTC.

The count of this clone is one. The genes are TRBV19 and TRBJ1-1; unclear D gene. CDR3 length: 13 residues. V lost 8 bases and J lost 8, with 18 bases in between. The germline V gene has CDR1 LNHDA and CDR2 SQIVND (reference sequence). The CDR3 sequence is CASSIRDPREAFF. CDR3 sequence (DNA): TGTGCCAGTTCAATCCGGGATCCTCGGGAAGCTTTCTTT.

The CDR3 nucleotides read TGTGCCAGCTCACCTTCCATTAGCAATCAGCCCCAGCATTTT. Its protein is CASSPSISNQPQHF. The rearrangement joins TRBV18 to TRBJ1-5, with D uncertain. Per the germline V gene, CDR1 is KGHSH and CDR2 is LQKENI. The CDR3 contains 14 residues. V was trimmed by 3 bases and J by 0 bases, leaving 6 bases between them.

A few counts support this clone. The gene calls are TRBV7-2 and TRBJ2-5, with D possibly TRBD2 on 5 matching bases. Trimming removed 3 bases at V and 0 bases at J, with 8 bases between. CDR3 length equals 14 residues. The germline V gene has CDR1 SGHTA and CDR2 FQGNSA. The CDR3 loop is CASSLAGNQETQYF. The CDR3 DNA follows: TGTGCCAGCAGCTTGGCGGGCAACCAAGAGACCCAGTACTTC.

The CDR3 loop reads CASSQGTGGNEQYF. The CDR3 bases are TGTGCCAGCAGTCAGGGGACAGGGGGCAACGAGCAGTACTTC. The rearrangement links TRBV6-6 to TRBJ2-7, with TRBD1 matching over 12 bases. The CDR3 consists of 14 residues. The V gene end was trimmed by 5 bases and the J gene end by 5 bases; junction bases not matched to a gene: 4. Germline V gene lookup returns CDR1 MNHNY and CDR2 SVGAGI (reference sequence).

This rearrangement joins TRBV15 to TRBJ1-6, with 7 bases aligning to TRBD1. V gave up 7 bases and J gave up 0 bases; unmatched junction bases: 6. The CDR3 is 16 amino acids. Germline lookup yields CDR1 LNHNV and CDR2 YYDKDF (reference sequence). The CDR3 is CATTSGDSSYNSPLHF. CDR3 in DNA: TGTGCCACCACCTCAGGGGACAGCTCCTATAATTCACCCCTCCACTTT.

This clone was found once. The CDR3 loop reads CASSMGFDRARTLSNTGELFF. The DNA for the CDR3 is TGTGCCAGTAGTATGGGGTTTGACAGGGCCCGGACCCTTTCGAACACCGGGGAGCTGTTTTTT. The V call is TRBV19, the J call TRBJ2-2; TRBD1 aligns across 7 bases. The CDR3 totals 21 residues. Germline V gene data show CDR1 as LNHDA and CDR2 as SQIVND (reference sequence). The ends lost 3 bases at V and 0 bases at J; junction bases unmatched: 19.

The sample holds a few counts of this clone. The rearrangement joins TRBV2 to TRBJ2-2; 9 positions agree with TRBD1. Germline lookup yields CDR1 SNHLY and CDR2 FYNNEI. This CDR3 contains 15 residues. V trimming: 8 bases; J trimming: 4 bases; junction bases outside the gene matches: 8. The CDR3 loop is CASLRDRAGTGELFF. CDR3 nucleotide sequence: TGTGCCAGCCTGCGGGACAGGGCAGGCACCGGGGAGCTGTTTTTT.

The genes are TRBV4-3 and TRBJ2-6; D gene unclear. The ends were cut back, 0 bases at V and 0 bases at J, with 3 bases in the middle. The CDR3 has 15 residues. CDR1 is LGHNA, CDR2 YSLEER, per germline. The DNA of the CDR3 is TGCGCCAGCAGCCAAGAGTACTCTGGGGCCAACGTCCTGACTTTC. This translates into CASSQEYSGANVLTF.

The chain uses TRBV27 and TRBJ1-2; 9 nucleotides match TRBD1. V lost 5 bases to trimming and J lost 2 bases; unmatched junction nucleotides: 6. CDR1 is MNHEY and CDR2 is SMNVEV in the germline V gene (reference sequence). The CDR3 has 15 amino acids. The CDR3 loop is CASSRGQGRNYGYTF. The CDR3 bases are TGTGCCAGCAGTAGGGGACAGGGTCGAAACTATGGCTACACCTTC.

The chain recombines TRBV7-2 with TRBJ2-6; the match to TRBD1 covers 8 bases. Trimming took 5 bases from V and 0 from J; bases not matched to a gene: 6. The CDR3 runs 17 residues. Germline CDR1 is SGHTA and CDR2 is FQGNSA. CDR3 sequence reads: CASSKGQGFSGANVLTF. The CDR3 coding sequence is TGTGCCAGCAGCAAAGGACAGGGTTTCTCTGGGGCCAACGTCCTGACTTTC.

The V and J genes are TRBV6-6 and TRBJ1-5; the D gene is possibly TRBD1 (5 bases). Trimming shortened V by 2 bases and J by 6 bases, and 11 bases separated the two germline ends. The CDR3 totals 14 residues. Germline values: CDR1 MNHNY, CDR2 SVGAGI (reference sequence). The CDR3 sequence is CASSYTGSGQPQHF. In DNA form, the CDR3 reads TGTGCCAGCAGTTACACAGGATCGGGTCAGCCCCAGCATTTT.

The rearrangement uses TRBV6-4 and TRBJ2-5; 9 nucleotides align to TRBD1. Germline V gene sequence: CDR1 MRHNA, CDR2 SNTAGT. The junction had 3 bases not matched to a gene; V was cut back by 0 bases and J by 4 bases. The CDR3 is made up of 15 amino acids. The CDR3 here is CASSDSGTGLETQYF. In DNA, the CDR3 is TGTGCCAGCAGTGACTCAGGGACAGGGCTAGAGACCCAGTACTTC.

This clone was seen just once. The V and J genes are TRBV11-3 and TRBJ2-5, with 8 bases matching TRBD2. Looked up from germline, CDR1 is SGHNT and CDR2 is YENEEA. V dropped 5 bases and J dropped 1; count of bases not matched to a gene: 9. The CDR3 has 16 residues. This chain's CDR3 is CASSRLAGGFQETQYF. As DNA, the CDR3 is TGTGCCAGCAGCCGGTTGGCGGGGGGCTTCCAAGAGACCCAGTACTTC.

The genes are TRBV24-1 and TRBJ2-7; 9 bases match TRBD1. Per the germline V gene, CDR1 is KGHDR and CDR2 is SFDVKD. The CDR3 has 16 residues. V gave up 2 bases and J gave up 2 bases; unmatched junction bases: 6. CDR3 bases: TGTGCCACCAGTGATTCAATAGGGGACAGGGCCTACGAGCAGTACTTC. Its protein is CATSDSIGDRAYEQYF.

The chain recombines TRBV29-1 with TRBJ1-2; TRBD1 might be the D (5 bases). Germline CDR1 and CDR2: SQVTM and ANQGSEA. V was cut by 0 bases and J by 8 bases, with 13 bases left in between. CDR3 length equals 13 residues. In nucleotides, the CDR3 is TGCAGCGTTGAAGAAGGCGGGGGTTGGGGCTACACCTTC. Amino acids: CSVEEGGGWGYTF. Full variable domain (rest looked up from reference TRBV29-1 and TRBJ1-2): SAVISQKPSRDICQRGTSLTIQCQVDSQVTMMFWYRQQPGQSLTLIATANQGSEATYESGFVIDKFPISRPNLTFSTLTVSNMSPEDSSIYLCSVEEGGGWGYTFGSGTRLTVV.

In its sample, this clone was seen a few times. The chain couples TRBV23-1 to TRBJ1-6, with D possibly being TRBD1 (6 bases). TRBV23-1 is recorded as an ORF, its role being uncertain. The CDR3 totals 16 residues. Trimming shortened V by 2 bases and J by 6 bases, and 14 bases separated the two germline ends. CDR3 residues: CASSQPQVDSNSPLHF. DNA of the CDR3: TGCGCCAGCAGTCAACCTCAGGTGGACAGTAATTCACCCCTCCACTTT.

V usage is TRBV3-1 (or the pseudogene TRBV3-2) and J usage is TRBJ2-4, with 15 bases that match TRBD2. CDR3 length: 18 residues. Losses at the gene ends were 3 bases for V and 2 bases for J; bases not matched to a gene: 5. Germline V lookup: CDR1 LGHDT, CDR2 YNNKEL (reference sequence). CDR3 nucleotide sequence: TGTGCCAGCAGCCAGTGGACTAGCGGGGGGGTAACCAAAAACATTCAGTACTTC. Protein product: CASSQWTSGGVTKNIQYF.

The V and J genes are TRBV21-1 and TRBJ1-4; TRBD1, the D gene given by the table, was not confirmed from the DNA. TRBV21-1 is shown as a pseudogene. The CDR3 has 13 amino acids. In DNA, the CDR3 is TGTGCCAGCAGCAAACTCAGGAATGAAAAACTGTTTTTT. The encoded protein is CASSKLRNEKLFF.